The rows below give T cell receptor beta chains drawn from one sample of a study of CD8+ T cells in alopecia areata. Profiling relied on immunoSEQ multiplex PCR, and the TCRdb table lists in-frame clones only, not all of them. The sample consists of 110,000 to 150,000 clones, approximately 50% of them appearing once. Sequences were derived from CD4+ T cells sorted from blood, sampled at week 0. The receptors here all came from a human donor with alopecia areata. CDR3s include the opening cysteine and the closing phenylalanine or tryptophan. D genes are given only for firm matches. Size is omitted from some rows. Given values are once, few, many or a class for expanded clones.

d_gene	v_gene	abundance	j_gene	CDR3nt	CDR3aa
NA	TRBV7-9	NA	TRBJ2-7	TGTGCCAGCAGCTACCCCCGTAGCTCCTACGAGCAGTACTTC	CASSYPRSSYEQYF
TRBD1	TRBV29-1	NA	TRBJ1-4	TGCAGCGTTGAGACAGGGGGCTCGGGTGAAAAACTGTTTTTT	CSVETGGSGEKLFF
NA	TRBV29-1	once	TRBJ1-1	TGCAGCGTTGGGGAGGGCACTGAAGCTTTCTTT	CSVGEGTEAFF
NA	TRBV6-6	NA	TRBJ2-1	TGTGCCAGCAACTTAGGGCCTCGGGCACCTGAAAATGAGTTCTTC	CASNLGPRAPENEFF
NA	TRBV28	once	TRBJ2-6	TGTGCCAGCAGACTTAACCTAGAGAGCTCTGGGGCCAACGTCCTGACTTTC	CASRLNLESSGANVLTF
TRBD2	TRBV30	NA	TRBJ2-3	TGTGCCTGGAGTACTAGCGGCACAGATACGCAGTATTTT	CAWSTSGTDTQYF
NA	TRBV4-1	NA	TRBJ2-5	TGCGCCAGCAGCCAAGAGGTGGGCACGGAGGGCGAGACCCAGTACTTC	CASSQEVGTEGETQYF
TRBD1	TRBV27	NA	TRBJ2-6	TGTGCCAGCAGTCCTCGGACAGGCGGAGTTACTGGGGCCAACGTCCTGACTTTC	CASSPRTGGVTGANVLTF
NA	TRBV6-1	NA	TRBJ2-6	TGTGCCAGCAGTGAACCCGGGTCTGGGGCCAACGTCCTGACTTTC	CASSEPGSGANVLTF
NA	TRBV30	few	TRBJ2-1	TGTGCCTGGAGTGGAGTAGATGAGCAGTTCTTC	CAWSGVDEQFF